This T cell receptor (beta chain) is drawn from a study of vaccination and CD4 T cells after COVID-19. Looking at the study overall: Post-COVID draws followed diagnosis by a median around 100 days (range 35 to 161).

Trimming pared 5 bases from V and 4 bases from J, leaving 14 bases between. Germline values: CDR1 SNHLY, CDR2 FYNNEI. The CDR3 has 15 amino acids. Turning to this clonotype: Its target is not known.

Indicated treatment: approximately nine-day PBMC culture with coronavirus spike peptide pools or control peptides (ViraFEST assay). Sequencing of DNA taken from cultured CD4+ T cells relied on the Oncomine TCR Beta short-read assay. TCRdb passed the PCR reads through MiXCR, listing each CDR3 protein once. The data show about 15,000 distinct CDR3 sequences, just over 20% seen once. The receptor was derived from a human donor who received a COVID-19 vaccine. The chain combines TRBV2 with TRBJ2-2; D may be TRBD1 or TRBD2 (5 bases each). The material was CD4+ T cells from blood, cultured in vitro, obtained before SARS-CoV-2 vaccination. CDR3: CASSQRGATTGELFF. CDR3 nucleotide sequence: TGTGCCAGCAGTCAGAGGGGCGCCACCACCGGGGAGCTGTTTTTT.